Below are 20 T cell receptor beta chains sequenced from a single sample in a study of low-dose radiotherapy and immunotherapy resistance in tumors. Documented time point: before trial treatment. TCRs underwent roughly 19 PCR cycles of amplification with a constant-region primer and V-primer adapter. TCRdb itself ran the reads through MiXCR, one entry per CDR3 protein. This table holds about 46,000 distinct CDR3 sequences, roughly 12% found once. The sequencing used PBMCs, collected before treatment. The source of these receptors is a female donor with ovarian cancer.

This clonotype was recorded many times. The chain joins TRBV12-3 or TRBV12-4 to TRBJ1-5; 9 nucleotides line up with TRBD1. This CDR3 is built from 13 residues. Trimming at V came to 5 bases and at J to 5 bases, leaving 1 base not matched to a gene. For the CDR3, the DNA is TGTGCCAGCAGTCGGACAGGGGATCAGCCCCAGCATTTT. It specifies CASSRTGDQPQHF.

This clonotype was seen repeatedly, ten times or more. The rearrangement uses TRBV29-1 and TRBJ2-1, with D hard to call. CDR3 length: 15 amino acids. Trimming left V 7 bases short and J 1 base short, with 17 bases between. CDR1 is SQVTM, CDR2 ANQGSEA, per germline. The CDR3 here is CSATWAYDSYNEQFF. CDR3 DNA sequence: TGCAGCGCTACTTGGGCGTATGATTCCTACAATGAGCAGTTCTTC.

This clonotype showed up many times. The chain is built from TRBV30 and TRBJ2-7; no reliable D call. Trimming cost V 0 bases and J 6 bases, with 15 bases left between them. Germline CDR1 GTSNPN, CDR2 SVGIG (reference sequence). CDR3 length: 14 amino acids. CDR3 DNA: TGTGCCTGGAGTGTATGGGGTAGCCCCCGCGAGCAGTACTTC. Amino acids: CAWSVWGSPREQYF.

This clonotype occurred many times. The chain couples TRBV6-5 to TRBJ2-7; 9 bases map to TRBD2. CDR3 length equals 19 residues. The V segment lost 0 bases and the J segment 0 bases; nucleotides outside the gene matches: 12. CDR1 and CDR2 from the germline V gene are MNHEY and SVGAGI. The CDR3 sequence is CASSYSWGFGREGSYEQYF. DNA for the CDR3: TGTGCCAGCAGTTACTCCTGGGGTTTCGGGCGGGAGGGCTCCTACGAGCAGTACTTC.

This clonotype was recorded many times. This chain joins TRBV3-1 and TRBJ2-5; D remains ambiguous. CDR1 is LGHDT, CDR2 YNNKEL, per germline (reference sequence). V was trimmed by 4 bases and J by 2 bases, leaving 8 bases between them. This CDR3 region has 13 residues. CDR3 coding DNA: TGTGCCAGCAGCCTGGGCCGACAAGAGACCCAGTACTTC. This codes for CASSLGRQETQYF.

The chain recombines TRBV12-3 or TRBV12-4 with TRBJ1-5; D gene unclear. The ends were cut back, 5 bases at V and 0 bases at J, with 5 bases in the middle. This CDR3 has 13 amino acids. As DNA, the CDR3 is TGTGCCAGCAGTGATTATAGCAATCAGCCCCAGCATTTT. This codes for CASSDYSNQPQHF.

Points on this clonotype: A read error may explain this, as a much larger clone is one base away. The V and J genes are TRBV20-1 and TRBJ2-5, with unresolved D. The CDR3 length is 13 residues. CDR1 DFQATT and CDR2 SNEGSKA come from the germline V gene (reference sequence). The CDR3 DNA reads TGCAGTCCTAGAGAATCTAGTAAAGAGACCCAGTACTTC. Translating it yields CSPRESSKETQYF.

Judged by abundance, this clonotype is medium-sized (0.01 to 0.1%). J is TRBJ2-4 and V is TRBV9, with TRBD1 matching 9 bases. V lost 4 bases to trimming and J lost 1 base; unmatched junction nucleotides: 6. CDR3 size: 16 residues. Per the germline V gene, CDR1 is SGDLS and CDR2 is YYNGEE. The CDR3 spells CASSSGQGGAKNIQYF. The CDR3 DNA is TGTGCCAGCAGCTCGGGACAGGGCGGCGCCAAAAACATTCAGTACTTC.

This clonotype was counted between two and nine times. This chain connects TRBV6-5 to TRBJ1-2; a weak D match, TRBD1 (5 bases). The V gene lost 6 bases and the J gene lost 4 bases, with 12 bases spanning the gap. Germline V gives CDR1 MNHEY, CDR2 SVGAGI. This CDR3 has 13 residues. The CDR3 sequence is CASRAGGVYGYTF. DNA for the CDR3: TGTGCCAGCAGGGCCGGAGGGGTCTATGGCTACACCTTC.

This clonotype showed up many times. The chain is built from TRBV6-2 or TRBV6-3 and TRBJ2-3; D tentatively fits TRBD1 or TRBD2 (6 bases each). Germline assignment: CDR1 MNHEY and CDR2 SVGEGT. The CDR3 spans 15 residues. V lost 7 bases and J lost 9, with 23 bases in between. CDR3 nucleotide sequence: TGTGCCAGCATCCCAGGGGCCACGGGGGCGAGGACGCAGTATTTT. This sequence encodes CASIPGATGARTQYF.

V usage is TRBV2 and J usage is TRBJ1-1; unclear D gene. The V end was cut by 6 bases, the J end by 0 bases, with 11 bases between. In germline, CDR1 is SNHLY, CDR2 FYNNEI. CDR3 length: 14 amino acids. The CDR3 sequence is CASSQTSMNTEAFF. In nucleotides, the CDR3 is TGTGCCAGCAGCCAGACATCAATGAACACTGAAGCTTTCTTT. Supplemented by reference TRBV2 and TRBJ1-1, the full variable domain reads EPEVTQTPSHQVTQMGQEVILRCVPISNHLYFYWYRQILGQKVEFLVSFYNNEISEKSEIFDDQFSVERPDGSNFTLKIRSTKLEDSAMYFCASSQTSMNTEAFFGQGTRLTVV.

The CDR3 region has the DNA TGTGCCAGCAGTTTAGTAGGACAGGGAGGGCAGTATTTT. Protein: CASSLVGQGGQYF. The chain joins TRBV12-3 or TRBV12-4 to TRBJ2-3, with TRBD1 matching 8 bases. The ends lost 1 base at V and 11 bases at J; junction bases unmatched: 5. The CDR3 spans 13 residues.

This clonotype has more than one count but fewer than ten. V and J are TRBV5-1 and TRBJ2-3; 12 bases line up with TRBD1. Germline values: CDR1 SGHRS, CDR2 YFSETQ. The CDR3 spans 16 residues. Trimming removed 4 bases from V and 2 bases from J; junction bases left unmatched: 5. The CDR3 here is CASSAGTGGTTDTQYF. In DNA, the CDR3 is TGCGCCAGCAGCGCCGGGACAGGGGGCACCACAGATACGCAGTATTTT.

The V and J genes are TRBV30 and TRBJ1-5; D ambiguous. This CDR3 is built from 14 residues. In germline, CDR1 is GTSNPN, CDR2 SVGIG (reference sequence). V was shortened by 0 bases and J by 4 bases, with 10 bases between the two germline ends. This CDR3 is CAWSVLGGNQPQHF. As DNA, the CDR3 is TGTGCCTGGAGTGTCCTGGGAGGGAATCAGCCCCAGCATTTT.

Many counts were recorded for this clonotype. The chain couples TRBV5-5 to TRBJ2-7; D is ambiguous. The germline V and J ends were trimmed by 0 bases and 2 bases, with 9 bases remaining between them. The CDR3 spans 14 residues. Germline V lookup: CDR1 SGHKS, CDR2 YYEKEE (reference sequence). The CDR3 nucleotides read TGTGCCAGCAGCTTGGCCGACGGCACCTACGAGCAGTACTTC. Translated: CASSLADGTYEQYF.

This clonotype was found many times. V usage is TRBV5-6 and J usage is TRBJ1-6, with no clear D. Trimming pared 0 bases from V and 7 bases from J, leaving 11 bases between. The germline V gene has CDR1 SGHDT and CDR2 YYEEEE. CDR3 size: 15 residues. This chain's CDR3 is CASSLASVGNSPLHF. DNA for the CDR3: TGTGCCAGCAGCTTGGCCTCCGTTGGGAATTCACCCCTCCACTTT.

This clonotype was counted ten times or more. The chain joins TRBV20-1 to TRBJ1-1, with a weak D call TRBD1 (6 bases). The CDR3 consists of 13 residues. In germline, CDR1 is DFQATT, CDR2 SNEGSKA (reference sequence). V lost 3 bases, J lost 2 bases, and 10 bases lay in between. CDR3 residues: CSASPGGNTEAFF. Written as DNA, the CDR3 is TGCAGTGCTAGTCCCGGGGGCAACACTGAAGCTTTCTTT.

In this sample, this clonotype turned up a few times. The CDR3 is CAWSRTGSEQYF. CDR3 in DNA: TGTGCCTGGAGCCGGACAGGGAGCGAGCAGTACTTC. The chain joins TRBV30 to TRBJ2-7, with 8 positions matching TRBD1. The V segment lost 3 bases and the J segment 6 bases; nucleotides outside the gene matches: 4. The germline gives CDR1 GTSNPN, CDR2 SVGIG (reference sequence). The CDR3 runs 12 residues.

This clonotype has at least ten counts. The chain employs TRBV4-2 and TRBJ2-1; no firm D call. The CDR3 has 16 residues. V lost 0 bases to trimming and J lost 2 bases, with 11 bases between them. CDR1 and CDR2 (germline): LGHNA, YNFKEQ. In DNA, the CDR3 is TGTGCCAGCAGCCAAGATACGAAAACGACCTACAATGAGCAGTTCTTC. Its protein is CASSQDTKTTYNEQFF.

At least ten counts were recorded for this clonotype. The chain joins TRBV5-1 to TRBJ1-5; 7 positions agree with TRBD1. Germline V gene data show CDR1 as SGHRS and CDR2 as YFSETQ. The CDR3 is 15 residues long. V shed 0 bases and J 3 bases; nucleotides not matched to a gene: 3. The CDR3 nucleotides are TGCGCCAGCAGCTTGGGGGACAGTTCCAATCAGCCCCAGCATTTT. Its protein is CASSLGDSSNQPQHF.